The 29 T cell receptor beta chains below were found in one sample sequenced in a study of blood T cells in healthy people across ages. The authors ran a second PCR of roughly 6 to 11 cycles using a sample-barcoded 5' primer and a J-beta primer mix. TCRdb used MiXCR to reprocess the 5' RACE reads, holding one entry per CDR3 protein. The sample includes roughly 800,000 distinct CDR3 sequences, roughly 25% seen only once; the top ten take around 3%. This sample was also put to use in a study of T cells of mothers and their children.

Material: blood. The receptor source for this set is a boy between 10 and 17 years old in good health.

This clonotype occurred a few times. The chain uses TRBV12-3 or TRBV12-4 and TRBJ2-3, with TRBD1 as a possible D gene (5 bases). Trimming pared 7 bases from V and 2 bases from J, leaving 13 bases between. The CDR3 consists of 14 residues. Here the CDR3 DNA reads TGTGCCAGCACCCTAGGGGCTGCCACAGATACGCAGTATTTT. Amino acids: CASTLGAATDTQYF.

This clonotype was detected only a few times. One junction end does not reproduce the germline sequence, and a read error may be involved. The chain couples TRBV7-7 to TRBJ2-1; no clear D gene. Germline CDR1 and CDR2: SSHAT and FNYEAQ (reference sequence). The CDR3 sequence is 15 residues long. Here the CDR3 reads CASSVDVSSYNEQFF. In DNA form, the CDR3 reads TGTGCTAGCAGCGTTGACGTAAGCTCCTACAATGAGCAGTTCTTC.

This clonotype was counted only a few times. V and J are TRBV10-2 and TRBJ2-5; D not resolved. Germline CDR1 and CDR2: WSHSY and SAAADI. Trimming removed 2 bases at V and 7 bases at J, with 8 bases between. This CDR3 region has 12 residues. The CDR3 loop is CASSEEGSTQYF. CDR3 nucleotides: TGCGCCAGCAGTGAGGAAGGATCGACCCAGTACTTC.

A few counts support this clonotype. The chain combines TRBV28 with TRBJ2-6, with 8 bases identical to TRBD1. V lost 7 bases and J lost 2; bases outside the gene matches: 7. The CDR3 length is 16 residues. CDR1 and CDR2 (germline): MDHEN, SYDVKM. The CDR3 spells CASTYDRGPGANVLTF. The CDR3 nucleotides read TGTGCCAGCACCTACGACAGGGGACCTGGGGCCAACGTCCTGACTTTC.

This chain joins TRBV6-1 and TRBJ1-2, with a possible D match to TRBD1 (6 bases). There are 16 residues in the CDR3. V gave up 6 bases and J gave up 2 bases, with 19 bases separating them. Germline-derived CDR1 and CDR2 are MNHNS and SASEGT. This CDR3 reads CASRRRTRTVNYGYTF. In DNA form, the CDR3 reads TGTGCCAGCAGGCGACGTACTCGGACAGTCAACTATGGCTACACCTTC.

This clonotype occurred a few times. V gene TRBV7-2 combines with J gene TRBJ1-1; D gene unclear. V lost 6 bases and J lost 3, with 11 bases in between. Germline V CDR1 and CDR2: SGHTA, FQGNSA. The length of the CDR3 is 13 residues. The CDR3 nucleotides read TGTGCCAGCAGTTGGGAGGTTTACACTGAAGCTTTCTTT. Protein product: CASSWEVYTEAFF.

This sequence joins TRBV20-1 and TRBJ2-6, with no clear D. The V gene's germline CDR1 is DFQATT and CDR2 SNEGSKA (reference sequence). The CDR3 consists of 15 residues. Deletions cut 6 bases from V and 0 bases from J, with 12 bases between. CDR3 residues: CSANSGVSGANVLTF. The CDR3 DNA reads TGCAGTGCCAATTCTGGGGTCTCTGGGGCCAACGTCCTGACTTTC.

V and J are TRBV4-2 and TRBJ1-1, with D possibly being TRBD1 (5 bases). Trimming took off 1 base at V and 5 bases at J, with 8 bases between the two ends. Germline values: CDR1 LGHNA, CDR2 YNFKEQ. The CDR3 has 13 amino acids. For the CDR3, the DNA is TGTGCCAGCAGCCAAGGCAGGGAGACTGAAGCTTTCTTT. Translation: CASSQGRETEAFF.

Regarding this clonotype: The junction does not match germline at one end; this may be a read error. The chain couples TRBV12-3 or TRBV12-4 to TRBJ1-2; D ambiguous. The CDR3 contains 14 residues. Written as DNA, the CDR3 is TGTGCCAGCAGAACCACCGGAGCTAACTATGACTACACCTTC. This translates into CASRTTGANYDYTF.

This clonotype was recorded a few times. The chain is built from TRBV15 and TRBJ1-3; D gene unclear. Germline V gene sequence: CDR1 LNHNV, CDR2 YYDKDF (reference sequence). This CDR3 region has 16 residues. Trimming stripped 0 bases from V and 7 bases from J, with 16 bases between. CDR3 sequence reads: CATSRDRAGRKNTIYF. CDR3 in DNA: TGTGCCACCAGCAGAGATCGAGCGGGGAGGAAGAACACCATATATTTT.

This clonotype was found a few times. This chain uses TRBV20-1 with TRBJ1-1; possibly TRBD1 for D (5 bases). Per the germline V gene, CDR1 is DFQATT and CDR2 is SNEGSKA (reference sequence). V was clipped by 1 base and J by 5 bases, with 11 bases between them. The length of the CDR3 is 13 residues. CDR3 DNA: TGCAGTGCTAGAGGGTCCGCAGGGACTGAAGCTTTCTTT. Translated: CSARGSAGTEAFF.

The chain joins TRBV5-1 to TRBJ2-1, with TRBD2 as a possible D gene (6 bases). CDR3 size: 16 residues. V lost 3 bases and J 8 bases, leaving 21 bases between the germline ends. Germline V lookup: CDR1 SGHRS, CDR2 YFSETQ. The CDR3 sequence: CASSSGEDPRFDEQFF. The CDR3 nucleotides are TGCGCCAGCAGCTCGGGAGAGGATCCGAGGTTTGATGAGCAGTTCTTC.

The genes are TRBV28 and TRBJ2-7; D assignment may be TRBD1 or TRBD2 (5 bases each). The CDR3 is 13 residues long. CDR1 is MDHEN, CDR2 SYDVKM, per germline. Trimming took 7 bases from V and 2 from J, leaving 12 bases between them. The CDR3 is CASTPPGPYEQYF. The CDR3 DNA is TGTGCCAGCACTCCACCGGGGCCCTACGAGCAGTACTTC.

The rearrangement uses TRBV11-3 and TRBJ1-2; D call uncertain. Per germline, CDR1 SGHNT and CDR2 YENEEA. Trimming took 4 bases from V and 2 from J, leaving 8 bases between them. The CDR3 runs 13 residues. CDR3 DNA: TGTGCCAGCAGCTCTGTGGGGAACTATGGCTACACCTTC. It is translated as CASSSVGNYGYTF.

CDR3 amino acids: CASSLPAASYEQYF. CDR3 nucleotides: TGTGCCAGCAGCTTACCCGCGGCTTCCTACGAGCAGTACTTC. The V gene is TRBV7-2, the J gene TRBJ2-1, with D unclear. The assigned J gene may be wrong: the sequence end matches TRBJ2-7 better. The CDR3 sequence is 14 residues long. The germline CDR1 and CDR2 sequences are SGHTA and FQGNSA.

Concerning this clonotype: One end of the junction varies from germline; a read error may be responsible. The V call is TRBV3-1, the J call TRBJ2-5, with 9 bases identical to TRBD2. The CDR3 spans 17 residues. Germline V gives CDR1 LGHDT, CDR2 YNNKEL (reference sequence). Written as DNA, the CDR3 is TGTGCCAGCAGCCAAGAATGGGAAGCGGGGGGCCAAGAGACCCAGTGCTTC. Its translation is CASSQEWEAGGQETQCF.

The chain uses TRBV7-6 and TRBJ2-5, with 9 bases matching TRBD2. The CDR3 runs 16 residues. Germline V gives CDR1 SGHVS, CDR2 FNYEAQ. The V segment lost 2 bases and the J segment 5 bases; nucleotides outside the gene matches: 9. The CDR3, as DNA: TGTGCCAGCAGCTTAAACGCGGGGGGGCGTAGGGAGACCCAGTACTTC. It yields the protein CASSLNAGGRRETQYF.

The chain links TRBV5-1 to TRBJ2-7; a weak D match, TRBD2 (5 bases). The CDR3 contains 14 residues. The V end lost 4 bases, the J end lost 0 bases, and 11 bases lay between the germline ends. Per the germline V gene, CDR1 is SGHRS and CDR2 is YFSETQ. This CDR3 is CASSPDGGSYEQYF. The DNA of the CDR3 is TGCGCCAGCAGCCCGGACGGAGGCTCCTACGAGCAGTACTTC.

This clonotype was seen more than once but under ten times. The CDR3 protein is CASGLALAGKSNTGELFF. In DNA, the CDR3 is TGTGCTAGTGGTTTGGCCCTAGCGGGGAAATCGAACACCGGGGAGCTGTTTTTT. The chain recombines TRBV12-5 with TRBJ2-2; 9 bases match TRBD2. Germline-derived CDR1 and CDR2 are LGHNT and FRNRAP. The V gene end was trimmed by 1 base and the J gene end by 0 bases; junction bases not matched to a gene: 6. The CDR3 is 18 amino acids.

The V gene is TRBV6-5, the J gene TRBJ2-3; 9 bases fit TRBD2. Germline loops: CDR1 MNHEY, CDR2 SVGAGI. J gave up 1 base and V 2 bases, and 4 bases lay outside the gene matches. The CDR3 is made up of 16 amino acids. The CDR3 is CASSYRASGGTDTQYF. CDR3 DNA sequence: TGTGCCAGCAGTTACAGGGCTAGCGGGGGCACAGATACGCAGTATTTT.

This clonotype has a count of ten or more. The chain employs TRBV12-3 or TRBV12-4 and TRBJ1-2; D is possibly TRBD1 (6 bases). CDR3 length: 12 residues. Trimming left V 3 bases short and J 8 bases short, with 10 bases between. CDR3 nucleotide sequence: TGTGCCAGCAGTTTGCAGGGGATCGGCTACACCTTC. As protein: CASSLQGIGYTF.

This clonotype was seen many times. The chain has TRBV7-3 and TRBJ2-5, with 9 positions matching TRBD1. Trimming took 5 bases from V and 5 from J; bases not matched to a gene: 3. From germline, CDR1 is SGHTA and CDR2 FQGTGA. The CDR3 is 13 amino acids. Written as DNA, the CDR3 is TGTGCCAGCAGCATCGGACAGGGGGAGACCCAGTACTTC. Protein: CASSIGQGETQYF.

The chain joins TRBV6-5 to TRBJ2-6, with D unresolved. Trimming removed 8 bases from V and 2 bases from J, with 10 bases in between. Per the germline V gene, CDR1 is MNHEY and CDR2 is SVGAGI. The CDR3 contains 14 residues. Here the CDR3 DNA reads TGTGCCAGCGCCCGGTCCCCTGGGGCCAACGTCCTGACTTTC. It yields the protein CASARSPGANVLTF.

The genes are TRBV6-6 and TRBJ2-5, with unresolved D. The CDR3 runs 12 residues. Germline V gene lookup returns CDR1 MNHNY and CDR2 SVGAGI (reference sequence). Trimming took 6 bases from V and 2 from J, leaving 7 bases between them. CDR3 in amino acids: CASSYTQETQYF. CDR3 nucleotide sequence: TGTGCCAGCAGCTACACTCAAGAGACCCAGTACTTC.

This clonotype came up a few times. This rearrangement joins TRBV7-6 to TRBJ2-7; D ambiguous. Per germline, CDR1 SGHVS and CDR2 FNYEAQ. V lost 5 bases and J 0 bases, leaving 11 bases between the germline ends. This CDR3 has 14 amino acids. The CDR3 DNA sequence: TGTGCCAGCAGCCCTGCGCCCCCCTCCTACGAGCAGTACTTC. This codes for CASSPAPPSYEQYF. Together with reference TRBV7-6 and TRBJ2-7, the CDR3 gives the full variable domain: GAGVSQSPRYKVTKRGQDVALRCDPISGHVSLYWYRQALGQGPEFLTYFNYEAQQDKSGLPNDRFSAERPEGSISTLTIQRTEQRDSAMYRCASSPAPPSYEQYFGPGTRLTVT.

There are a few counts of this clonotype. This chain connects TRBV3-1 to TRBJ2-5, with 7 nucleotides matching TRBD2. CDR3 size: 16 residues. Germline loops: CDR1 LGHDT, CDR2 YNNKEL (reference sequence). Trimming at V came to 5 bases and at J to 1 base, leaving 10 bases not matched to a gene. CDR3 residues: CASSYVTAGIQETQYF. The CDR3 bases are TGTGCCAGCAGCTACGTCACAGCGGGGATCCAAGAGACCCAGTACTTC.

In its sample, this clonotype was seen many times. The CDR3 protein is CASSANRGATDTQYF. For the CDR3, the DNA is TGTGCCAGCAGCGCCAACCGGGGGGCCACAGATACGCAGTATTTT. This rearrangement joins TRBV7-8 to TRBJ2-3; the D gene is possibly TRBD2 (7 bases). V dropped 5 bases and J dropped 2 bases, with 14 bases sitting between them. The CDR3 is 15 residues long. Germline CDR1 reads SGHVS; CDR2 reads FQNEAQ.

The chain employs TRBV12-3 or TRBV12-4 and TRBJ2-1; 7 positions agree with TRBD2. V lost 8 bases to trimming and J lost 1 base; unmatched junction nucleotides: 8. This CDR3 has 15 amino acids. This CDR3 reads CASYHGGSSYNEQFF. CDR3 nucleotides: TGTGCCAGCTATCACGGGGGGTCTTCCTACAATGAGCAGTTCTTC.

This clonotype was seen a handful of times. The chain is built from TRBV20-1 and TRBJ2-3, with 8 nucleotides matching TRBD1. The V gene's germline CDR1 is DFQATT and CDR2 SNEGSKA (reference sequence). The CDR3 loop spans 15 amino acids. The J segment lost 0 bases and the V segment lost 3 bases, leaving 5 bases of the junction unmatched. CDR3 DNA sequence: TGCAGTGCTAGGGACAGGGTTGTAAGCACAGATACGCAGTATTTT. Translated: CSARDRVVSTDTQYF.